This T cell receptor (beta chain) was retrieved from a study of post-analysis software for immune sequencing data. About this clonotype itself: Its matching antigen is unknown.

Points from the study as a whole: Co-batched samples clustered tightly together by F measure. Versus controls, multiple sclerosis patients showed significantly lower diversity (normalized Chao1).

Every TCR beta cDNA library bore unique molecular identifiers. TCRdb passed the PCR reads through MiXCR, listing each CDR3 protein once. The profile covers 450,000 to 700,000 distinct CDR3 sequences, with roughly two fifths appearing a single time and about 1.8% taken by the ten largest. This clonotype was sampled from a girl under 18 with multiple sclerosis. Sequencing was performed on blood.

The CDR3 protein is CASSDGLAGATQFF. In nucleotides, the CDR3 is TGTGCCAGCAGCGACGGACTAGCGGGAGCAACGCAGTTCTTC. The chain uses TRBV9 and TRBJ2-1, with 13 bases lining up with TRBD2. Germline V gene lookup returns CDR1 SGDLS and CDR2 YYNGEE. The CDR3 loop spans 14 amino acids. V shed 3 bases and J 12 bases; nucleotides not matched to a gene: 6.